The next 2 T cell receptor beta chains were all read from a single sample in a study of control samples from healthy donors and cancer patients. The assay was immunoSEQ multiplex PCR, and TCRdb's table has in-frame clones only and misses some. The repertoire holds 150,000 to 200,000 clones, with roughly 92% as singletons. Material: blood. These receptors originate from a woman under 30 in good health.

This chain links TRBV13 with TRBJ1-1, with D uncertain. From germline, CDR1 is PRHDT and CDR2 FYEKMQ (reference sequence). The germline V and J ends were trimmed by 3 bases and 0 bases, with 17 bases remaining between them. This CDR3 is 17 amino acids long. The DNA for the CDR3 is TGTGCCAGCAGCTTGCCTCGGGCGTCTAATATGAACACTGAAGCTTTCTTT. Translating gives CASSLPRASNMNTEAFF.

The gene calls are TRBV9 and TRBJ2-1, with 12 bases aligning to TRBD2. The V gene end was trimmed by 4 bases and the J gene end by 6 bases; junction bases not matched to a gene: 2. CDR1 and CDR2 from the germline V gene are SGDLS and YYNGEE. The CDR3 runs 14 residues. CDR3 DNA sequence: TGTGCCAGCAGCCTGACTAGCGGGGGCAATGAGCAGTTCTTC. Its protein product is CASSLTSGGNEQFF.